This T cell receptor (beta chain) is drawn from a study of blood T cell repertoires in COVID-19. Assay used: immunoSEQ multiplex PCR; TCRdb lists only in-frame clones, some missing. The sample records about 110,000 clones, around 88% being singletons. Germline V gives CDR1 MRHNA, CDR2 SNTAGT. V shed 3 bases and J 8 bases; nucleotides not matched to a gene: 15. This CDR3 comprises 16 residues. The table lists this clone with a few counts. This clonotype originated in a woman aged 45-59 years with active or convalescent COVID-19. The chain recombines TRBV6-4 with TRBJ1-2; 7 nucleotides match TRBD1. The specimen sequenced was peripheral blood. The CDR3 reads CASSETVPPTGRGYTF. Written as DNA, the CDR3 is TGTGCCAGCAGTGAAACGGTCCCTCCGACAGGGAGAGGCTACACCTTC.